This TCR beta chain stems from a study of blood T cell repertoires in COVID-19. Study-wide background: T cells, B-cell-depleted T cells, or PBMCs provided the cDNA or gDNA that served as material.

Germline CDR1 is LGHNA and CDR2 is YNFKEQ. CDR3 length: 15 amino acids. V dropped 5 bases and J dropped 4 bases, with 17 bases sitting between them. Authors' analysis steps: It was from reference gene primer amplification that nucleated cell counts were estimated. Generated by immunoSEQ multiplex PCR, the TCRdb table keeps only in-frame clones and is missing some. V, J and clone size reflect that table, while D and trimming were determined from the DNA. This sample has around 300,000 clones, with under 90% found just once. Participants came from roughly 23 US areas, aged about 18 to 89 years. Assignment of participants to cohorts was predicated upon participant-reported clinical history.

V usage is TRBV4-2 and J usage is TRBJ2-5, with D perhaps matching TRBD1 (6 bases). Sequencing was performed on PBMCs or T cells enriched from blood (not recorded which). The receptor's source is a woman between 40 and 50 years old who had recovered from COVID-19. CDR3 sequence reads: CASSSQGKGGETQYF. DNA for the CDR3: TGTGCCAGCAGCTCCCAGGGGAAGGGCGGAGAGACCCAGTACTTC.